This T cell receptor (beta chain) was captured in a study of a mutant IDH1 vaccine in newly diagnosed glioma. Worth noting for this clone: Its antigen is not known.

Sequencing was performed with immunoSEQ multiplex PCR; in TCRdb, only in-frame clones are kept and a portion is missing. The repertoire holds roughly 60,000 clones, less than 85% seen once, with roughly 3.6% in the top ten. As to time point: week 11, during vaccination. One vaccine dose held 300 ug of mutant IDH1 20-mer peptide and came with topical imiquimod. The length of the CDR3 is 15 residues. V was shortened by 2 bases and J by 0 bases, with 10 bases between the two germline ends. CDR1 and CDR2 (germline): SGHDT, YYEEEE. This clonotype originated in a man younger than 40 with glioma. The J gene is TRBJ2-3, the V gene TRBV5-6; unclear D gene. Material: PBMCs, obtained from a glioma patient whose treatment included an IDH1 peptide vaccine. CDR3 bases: TGTGCCAGCAGCTTCTTACCAACTAGCACAGATACGCAGTATTTT. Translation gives CASSFLPTSTDTQYF.